This TCR beta chain was sequenced for a study of technical replicates of blood from a few donors. This CDR3 is 12 amino acids long. Germline V CDR1 and CDR2: LGHNA, YSLEER. Trimming took 2 bases from V and 4 from J, leaving 3 bases between them. Generated by immunoSEQ multiplex PCR, the TCRdb table keeps only in-frame clones and is missing some. The data contain 40,000 to 55,000 clones, approximately 94% of them singletons. V is TRBV4-3 and J is TRBJ1-3, with no clear D. The sequencing input was T cells isolated from PBMCs. The source is a human donor in good health. The CDR3 nucleotides are TGCGCCAGCAGCCAACAGGGAAACACCATATATTTT. It is translated as CASSQQGNTIYF.